This passage covers 3 T cell receptor beta chains from one sample sequenced in a study of blood T cell repertoires in COVID-19 (dated by TCRdb to 2018 to 2020). The library was built by means of the immunoSEQ multiplex PCR assay. Held by TCRdb, this immuneACCESS table contains in-frame sequences only and omits some clones. Under half of the omission traces to an unresolved V gene where checked; the cause of the rest is unknown. A total of over 100,000 clones appear in this sample, 80% to 85% of them only once. The ten largest clones add up to 7% to 9% of the sample. The sample was peripheral blood. The receptors were gathered from a man in his sixties or seventies with acute or convalescent COVID-19.

The chain links TRBV15 to TRBJ1-1; no firm D call. V was clipped by 6 bases and J by 3 bases, with 11 bases between them. The CDR3 extends over 13 amino acids. Germline V gene data show CDR1 as LNHNV and CDR2 as YYDKDF (reference sequence). CDR3 in DNA: TGTGCCACCAGAATTTTCTCGGACACTGAAGCTTTCTTT. Translated, it gives CATRIFSDTEAFF.

The table lists this clone with a few counts. The V and J genes are TRBV25-1 and TRBJ2-6; D might be TRBD1 (5 bases). Deletions cut 1 base from V and 0 bases from J, with 13 bases between. This CDR3 is built from 18 residues. Looked up from germline, CDR1 is MGHDK and CDR2 is SYGVNS. The CDR3: CASSESGRVGSGANVLTF. The DNA of the CDR3 is TGTGCCAGCAGTGAATCCGGCAGGGTCGGCTCTGGGGCCAACGTCCTGACTTTC.

The chain links TRBV11-2 to TRBJ1-4; no definite D call. The germline V and J ends were trimmed by 5 bases and 8 bases, with 12 bases remaining between them. Germline V gene lookup returns CDR1 SGHAT and CDR2 FQNNGV. This CDR3 spans 13 amino acids. CDR3 loop: CASSRSESEKLFF. The CDR3 nucleotides are TGTGCCAGCAGCCGTTCGGAGAGCGAAAAACTGTTTTTT.